These T cell receptor beta chains were read from a single sample in a study of early T cells in non-severe SARS-CoV-2 infection. Each CDR3 protein gets one entry after TCRdb re-called the 5' RACE reads with MiXCR. The sample has around 66,000 distinct CDR3 sequences; around 13% are singletons. The sample was whole blood. Receptor source: an adult who was a healthcare worker with PCR-confirmed SARS-CoV-2 infection or an uninfected control (not recorded which). Both conserved end residues are part of each CDR3. The D gene is left open where the match is weak. Only part of the rows carry a size: once, few, many, or a class if the clone is expanded.

CDR3,DNA,J,size,D,V
CASSLSTGGKFF,TGTGCCAGCAGCTTATCAACAGGGGGCAAGTTCTTC,TRBJ2-1,many,TRBD1,TRBV5-6
CASSRTGVANDGYTF,TGTGCCAGCAGTCGGACAGGGGTAGCTAATGATGGCTACACCTTC,TRBJ1-2,.,TRBD1,TRBV6-6
CSVDRLTGRGQKLFF,TGCAGCGTTGATAGACTTACGGGCAGGGGACAAAAACTGTTTTTT,TRBJ1-4,few,.,TRBV29-1
CASSSSTHYEQYF,TGCGCCAGCAGCTCGTCGACCCACTACGAGCAGTACTTC,TRBJ2-7,many,.,TRBV5-1
CASSQSVRSGETQYF,TGTGCCAGCAGCCAATCGGTTAGGTCCGGCGAGACCCAGTACTTC,TRBJ2-5,.,.,TRBV3-1
CVSSENTGELFF,TGTGTCAGCAGCGAGAACACCGGGGAGCTGTTTTTT,TRBJ2-2,.,.,TRBV7-9
CASSVLAAYEQYF,TGCGCCAGCAGTGTACTAGCGGCCTACGAGCAGTACTTC,TRBJ2-7,.,TRBD2,TRBV10-2
CASSPPFPRGGQETQYF,TGTGCCAGCTCACCACCCTTCCCACGGGGAGGTCAAGAGACCCAGTACTTC,TRBJ2-5,few,.,TRBV18
CASRLGQVLYEQYF,TGTGCCAGCAGACTGGGACAGGTCCTCTACGAGCAGTACTTC,TRBJ2-7,.,TRBD1,TRBV6-2/TRBV6-3
CASSWDGQQFF,TGCGCCAGCAGCTGGGACGGTCAGCAGTTCTTC,TRBJ2-1,many,.,TRBV5-1
CSVEPAGRVYEQFF,TGCAGCGTTGAACCAGCGGGACGGGTTTATGAGCAGTTCTTC,TRBJ2-1,.,TRBD2,TRBV29-1
CASSSGTAVNTEAFF,TGTGCCAGCAGTTCCGGGACAGCTGTGAACACTGAAGCTTTCTTT,TRBJ1-1,.,TRBD1,TRBV27
CASSPSGPPGTQYF,TGCGCCAGCAGCCCTTCAGGCCCCCCGGGGACCCAGTACTTC,TRBJ2-5,few,.,TRBV5-1
CASSYARGVGTEAFF,TGTGCCAGCAGTTACGCACGAGGGGTAGGCACTGAAGCTTTCTTT,TRBJ1-1,many,.,TRBV6-2/TRBV6-3
CASTRSGQANTGELFF,TGTGCCAGCACCAGGTCTGGGCAGGCGAACACCGGGGAGCTGTTTTTT,TRBJ2-2,few,.,TRBV11-2
CASSLLGGLAPYEQFF,TGTGCCAGCAGTTTACTAGGCGGACTAGCCCCCTATGAGCAGTTCTTC,TRBJ2-1,many,TRBD2,TRBV28
CASSYGRYEQYF,TGTGCCAGCAGTTACGGACGCTACGAGCAGTACTTC,TRBJ2-7,few,.,TRBV6-6
CASSFLAGVGTGELFF,TGCGCCAGCAGTTTTCTAGCGGGAGTCGGCACCGGGGAGCTGTTTTTT,TRBJ2-2,many,TRBD2,TRBV5-1
CASSIIPGYEQYF,TGTGCCAGTAGTATAATTCCGGGCTACGAGCAGTACTTC,TRBJ2-7,few,.,TRBV19
CSAARDRTNEKLFF,TGCAGTGCCGCACGGGACAGGACTAATGAAAAACTGTTTTTT,TRBJ1-4,few,TRBD1,TRBV20-1
CSTRLAGEQFF,TGCAGCACCCGACTAGCGGGGGAGCAGTTCTTC,TRBJ2-1,.,TRBD2,TRBV29-1
CAILDRDSYEQYF,TGTGCCATCTTGGACAGGGACTCCTACGAGCAGTACTTC,TRBJ2-7,few,TRBD1,TRBV28
CASSPSRALAGPLAKNIQYF,TGTGCCAGCTCACCCTCGCGGGCACTAGCGGGACCCCTAGCCAAAAACATTCAGTACTTC,TRBJ2-4,.,TRBD2,TRBV18
CASRRTGSNEQFF,TGTGCCAGCAGAAGGACAGGGAGCAATGAGCAGTTCTTC,TRBJ2-1,.,TRBD1,TRBV4-2
CASSLGTGNYGYTF,TGCGCCAGCAGCTTAGGGACAGGAAACTATGGCTACACCTTC,TRBJ1-2,many,TRBD1,TRBV5-1
CSARVLAGAWNEQFF,TGCAGTGCTAGAGTTCTAGCGGGGGCGTGGAATGAGCAGTTCTTC,TRBJ2-1,few,TRBD2,TRBV20-1
CASSQDLFGHKALFF,TGTGCCAGCAGCCAAGATCTTTTCGGACATAAAGCACTGTTTTTT,TRBJ1-4,.,.,TRBV14
CASSQDNRGNEKLFF,TGTGCCAGCAGCCAAGATAATCGGGGGAATGAAAAACTGTTTTTT,TRBJ1-4,many,.,TRBV3-1
CSSSLGTEAFF,TGCAGCTCTTCGCTCGGTACTGAAGCTTTCTTT,TRBJ1-1,.,.,TRBV29-1
CASSVAEYYEQYF,TGTGCCAGCAGCGTAGCTGAGTACTACGAGCAGTACTTC,TRBJ2-7,many,.,TRBV9
CASSSKPHEQFF,TGTGCCAGCAGCTCTAAACCCCATGAGCAGTTCTTC,TRBJ2-1,.,.,TRBV7-2
CARGTRVDNEQFF,TGTGCCAGAGGGACTAGAGTTGACAATGAGCAGTTCTTC,TRBJ2-1,many,TRBD2,TRBV2
CSGQGSGSFSTDTQYF,TGCAGCGGTCAAGGGTCAGGGTCCTTTAGCACAGATACGCAGTATTTT,TRBJ2-3,.,.,TRBV29-1
CSYRGGQGYGYTF,TGCAGCTACCGGGGGGGGCAAGGCTATGGCTACACCTTC,TRBJ1-2,few,.,TRBV29-1
CASSLGTNSYEQYF,TGTGCCAGCAGCTTAGGGACAAACTCCTACGAGCAGTACTTC,TRBJ2-7,few,.,TRBV28
CASSYEGARQPQHF,TGTGCCAGCAGTTACGAGGGGGCGCGACAGCCCCAGCATTTT,TRBJ1-5,many,TRBD1,TRBV6-2/TRBV6-3
CSATKWQETDTQYF,TGCAGCGCCACGAAGTGGCAGGAGACAGATACGCAGTATTTT,TRBJ2-3,medium-sized,.,TRBV29-1
CSASFSGTQYF,TGCAGCGCATCCTTTAGCGGTACGCAGTATTTT,TRBJ2-3,.,.,TRBV29-1
CSARQDRVSYEQYF,TGCAGTGCTAGACAGGACAGGGTTTCCTACGAGCAGTACTTC,TRBJ2-7,few,TRBD1,TRBV20-1
CSVGLAGVAGSYNEQFF,TGCAGCGTTGGACTAGCGGGAGTAGCCGGATCCTACAATGAGCAGTTCTTC,TRBJ2-1,many,TRBD2,TRBV29-1
CASSQVGGTGELFF,TGTGCCAGCAGCCAAGTAGGGGGCACCGGGGAGCTGTTTTTT,TRBJ2-2,many,.,TRBV4-2
CSARRGQKPQHF,TGCAGTGCTAGAAGGGGGCAAAAGCCCCAGCATTTT,TRBJ1-5,few,TRBD1,TRBV20-1
CSAGGPTDTQYF,TGCAGCGCAGGGGGACCGACAGATACGCAGTATTTT,TRBJ2-3,.,TRBD1,TRBV29-1
CASSRRTSGRDETQYF,TGTGCCAGCAGCCGACGGACTAGCGGGAGGGATGAGACCCAGTACTTC,TRBJ2-5,.,TRBD2,TRBV28
CSARGGGTEAFF,TGCAGCGCCCGAGGCGGGGGCACTGAAGCTTTCTTT,TRBJ1-1,once,.,TRBV29-1
CASSLASSHNEQFF,TGTGCCAGCAGCTTAGCGTCTTCCCACAATGAGCAGTTCTTC,TRBJ2-1,.,.,TRBV7-2
CSAISDTLNIQYF,TGCAGCGCCATATCGGACACTTTGAACATTCAGTACTTC,TRBJ2-4,few,.,TRBV29-1
CASQGASYEQYF,TGTGCCAGCCAGGGGGCATCCTACGAGCAGTACTTC,TRBJ2-7,many,TRBD1,TRBV12-3/TRBV12-4
CASTIPGQGTEAFF,TGTGCCAGCACCATTCCCGGACAGGGCACTGAAGCTTTCTTT,TRBJ1-1,.,TRBD1,TRBV6-2/TRBV6-3
CASSGAVPNQPQHF,TGTGCCAGCAGTGGGGCAGTCCCCAATCAGCCCCAGCATTTT,TRBJ1-5,many,.,TRBV2
CASRDRLRGYTF,TGTGCCAGCAGGGACAGGCTACGGGGCTACACCTTC,TRBJ1-2,.,TRBD1,TRBV6-6
CASSLDEAKQFF,TGCGCCAGCAGCTTGGACGAGGCCAAGCAGTTCTTC,TRBJ2-1,few,.,TRBV5-1